The clone carrying this T cell receptor beta chain was recorded a few times. The record originates from a study of T cells after yellow fever vaccination. Trimming took 3 bases from V and 3 from J; bases not matched to a gene: 6. The germline CDR1 and CDR2 sequences are SGHDN and FVKESK. This CDR3 is built from 15 residues. TCRdb redid the calling of the 5' RACE reads with MiXCR, one entry per CDR3 protein. The data show 170,000 or so distinct CDR3 sequences, roughly 8.8% seen once. The chain employs TRBV14 and TRBJ2-7; TRBD1 matches at 9 bases. Material: CD8+ T cells sorted from PBMCs, obtained 45 days after the yellow fever booster vaccination. The receptor was derived from a man younger than 35 who received the YFV17D yellow fever vaccine. The CDR3 region is CASSQGGQGIYEQYF. The CDR3 bases are TGTGCCAGCAGCCAGGGCGGACAGGGGATCTACGAGCAGTACTTC. Drawing the rest from reference TRBV14 and TRBJ2-7, the complete variable domain is EAGVTQFPSHSVIEKGQTVTLRCDPISGHDNLYWYRRVMGKEIKFLLHFVKESKQDESGMPNNRFLAERTGGTYSTLKVQPAELEDSGVYFCASSQGGQGIYEQYFGPGTRLTVT.